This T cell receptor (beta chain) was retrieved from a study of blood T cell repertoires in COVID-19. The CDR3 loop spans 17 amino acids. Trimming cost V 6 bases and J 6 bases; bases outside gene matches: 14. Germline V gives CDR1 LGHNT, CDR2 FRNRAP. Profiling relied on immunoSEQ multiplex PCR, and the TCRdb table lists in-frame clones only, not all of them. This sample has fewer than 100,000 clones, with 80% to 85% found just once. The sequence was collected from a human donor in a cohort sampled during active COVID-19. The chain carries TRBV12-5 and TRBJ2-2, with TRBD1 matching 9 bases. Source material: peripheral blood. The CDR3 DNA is TGTGCTAGTGGCCTCACTTCCGGGACAGGGTACGCCGGGGAGCTGTTTTTT. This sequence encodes CASGLTSGTGYAGELFF.